A selection of T cell receptor beta chains follows, all from one sample in a study of cytomegalovirus exposure and HLA in healthy donors. Repertoires were generated with immunoSEQ multiplex PCR, while TCRdb's copy carries only in-frame clones and drops some. The sample lists tens of thousands of clones, roughly four fifths seen once, with roughly 5.5% in the top ten. Sequencing input: PBMCs. Source of these receptors: a woman younger than 30 in good health and CMV-seropositive. The CDR3 runs from the conserved cysteine through the conserved F or W. D genes are given only for firm matches. Only part of the rows carry a size: once, few, many, or a class if the clone is expanded.

clone_size j_call d_call v_call cdr3_aa cdr3_nt
- TRBJ1-1 - TRBV5-1 CASSLRRANTEAFF TGCGCCAGCAGCCTCCGTAGAGCGAACACTGAAGCTTTCTTT
- TRBJ2-7 - TRBV6-6 CASSYSTQGVSYEQYF TGTGCCAGCAGTTACTCCACCCAGGGCGTCTCCTACGAGCAGTACTTC
- TRBJ2-3 TRBD2 TRBV15 CATSRAAGVGPDTQYF TGTGCCACCAGCAGGGCGGCGGGAGTGGGCCCAGATACGCAGTATTTT
- TRBJ1-6 - TRBV7-8 CASSSGSQGRSPLHF TGTGCCAGCAGCTCAGGGTCCCAGGGGCGATCACCCCTCCACTTT
- TRBJ2-1 - TRBV5-1 CASSLGLPGEQFF TGCGCCAGCAGCTTGGGACTGCCTGGTGAGCAGTTCTTC
- TRBJ2-5 TRBD1 TRBV4-1 CASSQEGQGAKTQYF TGCGCCAGCAGCCAAGAAGGACAGGGGGCGAAGACCCAGTACTTC
- TRBJ2-7 TRBD1 TRBV5-6 CASSSPGQGYRARYEQYF TGTGCCAGCAGCTCACCGGGACAGGGTTATCGGGCGCGCTACGAGCAGTACTTC
- TRBJ2-5 TRBD2 TRBV4-2 CASSHAGTSGGETQYF TGTGCCAGCAGCCACGCCGGGACTAGCGGAGGGGAGACCCAGTACTTC
- TRBJ2-2 - TRBV27 CASSYFRTANTGELFF TGTGCCAGCAGTTATTTTAGGACAGCCAACACCGGGGAGCTGTTTTTT
- TRBJ2-4 TRBD1 TRBV4-1 CASSQGLTGPAMAKNIQYF TGCGCCAGCAGCCAAGGATTGACAGGGCCCGCCATGGCCAAAAACATTCAGTACTTC
- TRBJ2-7 - TRBV5-1 CASRRRGISYEQYF TGCGCCAGCAGACGTCGGGGGATCTCCTACGAGCAGTACTTC
- TRBJ2-5 - TRBV5-1 CASSLEARYQETQYF TGCGCCAGCAGCTTGGAGGCCAGGTACCAAGAGACCCAGTACTTC
few TRBJ2-1 TRBD1 TRBV7-9 CASSMRTGGRDDEQFF TGTGCCAGCAGCATGAGGACAGGGGGCAGGGATGATGAGCAGTTCTTC
once TRBJ2-5 TRBD2 TRBV9 CASSVATASGGPQETQYF TGTGCCAGCAGCGTAGCTACCGCTAGCGGGGGGCCTCAAGAGACCCAGTACTTC
- TRBJ2-1 - TRBV15 CATSWGGSYNEQFF TGTGCCACCAGCTGGGGAGGCTCCTACAATGAGCAGTTCTTC
- TRBJ2-2 - TRBV9 CASNRAPLDTGELFF TGTGCCAGCAACCGAGCCCCCCTCGACACCGGGGAGCTGTTTTTT
few TRBJ2-7 - TRBV5-5 CASSLVQGTYEQYF TGTGCCAGCAGCTTGGTTCAGGGGACCTACGAGCAGTACTTC
once TRBJ2-6 - TRBV5-6 CASSFGGRVRANVLTF TGTGCCAGCAGCTTTGGGGGCAGGGTTAGGGCCAACGTCCTGACTTTC
- TRBJ1-1 - TRBV6-5 CASSYLADTEAFF TGTGCCAGCAGTTACTTGGCGGACACTGAAGCTTTCTTT
- TRBJ2-3 - TRBV7-8 CASSPLSLGSQPDTQYF TGTGCCAGCAGTCCTTTATCCCTCGGGTCTCAGCCAGATACGCAGTATTTT
- TRBJ2-2 - TRBV4-1 CASSQPPRNTGELFF TGCGCCAGCAGCCAACCCCCGAGGAACACCGGGGAGCTGTTTTTT
- TRBJ2-1 - TRBV5-4 CASSSPKGGNEQFF TGTGCCAGCAGCTCACCGAAGGGCGGGAATGAGCAGTTCTTC
- TRBJ2-3 TRBD2 TRBV28 CASSLGLAGVADTQYF TGTGCCAGCAGTTTAGGGCTAGCGGGAGTCGCAGATACGCAGTATTTT
- TRBJ2-5 TRBD2 TRBV2 CATRNRGTSGQETQYF TGTGCCACCCGGAACAGGGGGACTAGCGGCCAAGAGACCCAGTACTTC
- TRBJ1-6 - TRBV19 CASRFSSYNSPLHF TGTGCCAGTAGGTTTAGCTCCTATAATTCACCCCTCCACTTT
- TRBJ2-3 - TRBV5-3 CARSEDTQYF TGTGCCAGAAGCGAGGATACGCAGTATTTT
few TRBJ1-1 TRBD1 TRBV6-1 CASSVQTGHLNTEAFF TGTGCCAGCAGTGTCCAGACAGGGCACCTGAACACTGAAGCTTTCTTT
- TRBJ2-1 TRBD1 TRBV27 CASCFGQGYEQFF TGTGCCAGCTGCTTTGGACAGGGGTATGAGCAGTTCTTC
- TRBJ1-5 - TRBV2 CASSSRGDFQPQHF TGTGCCAGCAGTAGTCGGGGGGACTTTCAGCCCCAGCATTTT
- TRBJ2-1 - TRBV21-1 CASSLGTGAPNEQFF TGTGCCAGCAGCCTAGGGACAGGGGCCCCCAATGAGCAGTTCTTC
- TRBJ2-3 - TRBV6-5 CASSRQLTDTQYF TGTGCCAGCAGTCGACAGCTCACAGATACGCAGTATTTT
once TRBJ2-1 TRBD1 TRBV6-5 CASSGQGGYNEQFF TGTGCCAGCAGCGGACAGGGGGGCTACAATGAGCAGTTCTTC
- TRBJ1-1 TRBD1 TRBV6-1 CASSDEGAGTEAFF TGTGCCAGCAGTGACGAGGGGGCCGGCACTGAAGCTTTCTTT
once TRBJ1-1 - TRBV18 CASSPQLEGGTEAFF TGTGCCAGCTCACCACAGCTAGAAGGGGGTACTGAAGCTTTCTTT
- TRBJ2-7 - TRBV5-6 CASSPRGYEQYF TGTGCCAGCAGCCCGAGGGGGTACGAGCAGTACTTC
few TRBJ2-7 - TRBV7-2 CASSLATPDISYEQYF TGTGCCAGCAGCTTAGCGACTCCGGACATCTCCTACGAGCAGTACTTC
- TRBJ2-1 TRBD2 TRBV6-5 CASSLGLSSYNEQFF TGTGCCAGCAGTTTGGGACTAAGCTCCTACAATGAGCAGTTCTTC
- TRBJ2-3 TRBD2 TRBV9 CASSVERGTDTQYF TGTGCCAGCAGCGTCGAGCGGGGTACAGATACGCAGTATTTT
- TRBJ2-7 - TRBV2 CASSAPGQSYEQYF TGTGCCAGCAGCGCTCCTGGACAGTCCTACGAGCAGTACTTC
- TRBJ2-3 - TRBV10-1 CASSESVSPTDTQYF TGCGCCAGCAGTGAGTCGGTTAGCCCTACAGATACGCAGTATTTT
- TRBJ1-5 TRBD1 TRBV5-1 CASSRTGGPYSNQPQHF TGCGCCAGCAGCCGGACAGGGGGTCCCTATAGCAATCAGCCCCAGCATTTT
few TRBJ2-1 - TRBV21-1 CASSSQDCPAYNEQFF TGTGCCAGCAGCTCCCAGGACTGCCCGGCGTACAATGAGCAGTTCTTC
once TRBJ1-2 - TRBV28 CASSLLGGYGYTF TGTGCCAGCAGTTTACTGGGGGGCTATGGCTACACCTTC
- TRBJ2-5 TRBD2 TRBV5-1 CASSPGTSGETQYF TGCGCCAGCAGCCCTGGGACTAGCGGAGAGACCCAGTACTTC
- TRBJ1-5 - TRBV28 CASSFLGVRGGNQPQHF TGTGCCAGCAGTTTTTTGGGTGTGAGGGGAGGGAATCAGCCCCAGCATTTT
- TRBJ2-1 TRBD2 TRBV9 CASSAGTSGDNEQFF TGTGCCAGCAGCGCCGGGACTAGCGGGGACAATGAGCAGTTCTTC
- TRBJ1-1 - TRBV7-9 CASSLLTYSPEAFF TGTGCCAGCAGCTTATTAACTTACAGCCCTGAAGCTTTCTTT
- TRBJ2-5 - TRBV6-6 CASSYGQEVETQYF TGTGCCAGCAGTTACGGCCAGGAGGTAGAGACCCAGTACTTC
- TRBJ1-1 - TRBV4-1 CASTIFTEVNTEAFF TGCGCCAGCACCATATTCACCGAGGTGAACACTGAAGCTTTCTTT
- TRBJ2-7 - TRBV4-1 CASSQVVETYEQYF TGCGCCAGCAGCCAAGTGGTCGAGACCTACGAGCAGTACTTC
- TRBJ2-1 - TRBV15 CATSRDSYGADNEQFF TGTGCCACCAGCAGAGATAGTTATGGGGCCGACAATGAGCAGTTCTTC
- TRBJ1-1 TRBD1 TRBV7-9 CASSLEGDRGRMTEAFF TGTGCCAGCAGCTTAGAGGGAGACAGGGGGCGTATGACTGAAGCTTTCTTT